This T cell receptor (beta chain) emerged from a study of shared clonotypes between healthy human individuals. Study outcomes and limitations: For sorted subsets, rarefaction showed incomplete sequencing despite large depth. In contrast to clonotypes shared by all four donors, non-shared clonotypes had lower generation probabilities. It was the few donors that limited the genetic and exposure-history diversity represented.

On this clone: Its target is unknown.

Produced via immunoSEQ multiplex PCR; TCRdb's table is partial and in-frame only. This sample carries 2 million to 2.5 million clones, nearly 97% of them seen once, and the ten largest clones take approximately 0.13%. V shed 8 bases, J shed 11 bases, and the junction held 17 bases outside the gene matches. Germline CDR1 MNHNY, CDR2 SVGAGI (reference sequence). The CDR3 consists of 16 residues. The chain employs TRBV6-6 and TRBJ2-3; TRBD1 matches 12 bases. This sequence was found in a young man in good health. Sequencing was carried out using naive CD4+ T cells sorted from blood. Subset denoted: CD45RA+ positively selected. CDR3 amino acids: CASGGPPGQGAVLQYF. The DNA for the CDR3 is TGTGCCAGCGGGGGGCCACCGGGACAGGGGGCAGTGTTGCAGTATTTT.